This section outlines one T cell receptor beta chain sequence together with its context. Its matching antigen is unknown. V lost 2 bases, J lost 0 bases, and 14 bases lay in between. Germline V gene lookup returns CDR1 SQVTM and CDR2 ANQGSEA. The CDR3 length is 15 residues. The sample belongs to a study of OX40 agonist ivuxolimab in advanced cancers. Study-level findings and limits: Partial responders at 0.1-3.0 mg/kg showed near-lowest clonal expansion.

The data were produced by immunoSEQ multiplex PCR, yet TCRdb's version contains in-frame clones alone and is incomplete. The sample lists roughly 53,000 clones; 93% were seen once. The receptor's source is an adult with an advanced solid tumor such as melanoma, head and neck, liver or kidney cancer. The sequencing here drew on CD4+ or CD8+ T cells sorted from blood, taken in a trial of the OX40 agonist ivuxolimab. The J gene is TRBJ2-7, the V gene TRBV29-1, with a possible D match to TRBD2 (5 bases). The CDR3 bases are TGCAGCGTTGAAATTCCGGTAGCGAGCTCCTACGAGCAGTACTTC. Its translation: CSVEIPVASSYEQYF.